The rows below give T cell receptor beta chains drawn from one sample of a study of blood T cell repertoires in COVID-19. Clones were sequenced by immunoSEQ multiplex PCR, and TCRdb holds only the in-frame ones, with some missing. Here the sample spans hundreds of thousands of clones, approximately 90% being singletons. Sequencing used peripheral blood. The receptors were sampled from a man in his fifties with COVID-19, enrolled during active disease. Both conserved end residues are part of each CDR3. The D gene is left open where the match is weak. Rows give clone size only sometimes, using once, few, many, or a class for an expanded clone.

TRBD2	once	TRBV19	TRBJ2-7	TGTGCCAGTGGGACCATCGCTAGCGGGAGCTCCTACGAGCAGTACTTC	CASGTIASGSSYEQYF
TRBD2	.	TRBV5-1	TRBJ2-2	TGCGCCAGCAGAGTAAATAGCGGGACGAGCGGGGAGCTGTTTTTT	CASRVNSGTSGELFF
.	.	TRBV7-5	TRBJ1-6	TGTGTCAGAAGTTACAGGGAAGGAAATTCACCCCTCCACTTT	CVRSYREGNSPLHF
.	.	TRBV4-3	TRBJ1-2	TGCGCCAGCAGCCAAGACCTCAGTATTGGCTACACCTTC	CASSQDLSIGYTF
TRBD2	.	TRBV3-1/TRBV3-2	TRBJ2-2	TGTGCCAGCAGGCTAACTAGCGGGGTGGGTAACACCGGGGAGCTGTTTTTT	CASRLTSGVGNTGELFF
.	.	TRBV7-9	TRBJ2-7	TGTGCCAGCAGCTTAGTCCACCCAGGGCGCGGTGGCGAGCAGTACTTC	CASSLVHPGRGGEQYF
TRBD1	once	TRBV7-3	TRBJ1-4	TGTGCCAGCAGCCACCCGGACAGGTATGAAAAACTGTTTTTT	CASSHPDRYEKLFF
TRBD2	.	TRBV9	TRBJ2-3	TGTGCCAGCAGCGTAACTAGCGGGGGGCAGGACACAGATACGCAGTATTTT	CASSVTSGGQDTDTQYF
.	.	TRBV19	TRBJ1-1	TGTGCCAGTAGTAAGGGGCGGAACACTGAAGCTTTCTTT	CASSKGRNTEAFF
.	.	TRBV5-5	TRBJ1-5	TGTGCCAGCAGGCTGGGGGGGAATCAGCCCCAGCATTTT	CASRLGGNQPQHF
.	.	TRBV6-5	TRBJ1-1	TGTGCCAGCAGTTATGTTGGGGGCGTATTGAACACTGAAGCTTTCTTT	CASSYVGGVLNTEAFF
TRBD1	.	TRBV19	TRBJ1-5	TGTGCCAGTAGTTTAAGACAGGGTATCCCCATTCATCAGCCCCAGCATTTT	CASSLRQGIPIHQPQHF
.	many	TRBV7-3	TRBJ2-6	TGTGCCAGCAGCAAGGATACAGGGTTTGGGGCCAACGTCCTGACTTTC	CASSKDTGFGANVLTF
TRBD1	.	TRBV28	TRBJ1-1	TGTGCCAGCAGTTTAGGGACAGGGGTTGATGCTTTCTTT	CASSLGTGVDAFF
TRBD1	.	TRBV5-7	TRBJ2-1	TGTGCCAGCAGCTGGGACAGCCCCTACAATGAGCAGTTCTTC	CASSWDSPYNEQFF
TRBD2	.	TRBV2	TRBJ2-2	TGTGCCAGCAGTGAACGTAGCGGGGGGGCGTCGGGACCCGGGGAGCTGTTTTTT	CASSERSGGASGPGELFF
TRBD2	.	TRBV6-5	TRBJ2-1	TGTGCCAGCAGTTTCACGAGCGGGAGGACGATCGGTGAGCAGTTCTTC	CASSFTSGRTIGEQFF
.	.	TRBV25-1	TRBJ1-6	TGTGCCAGCAGTGATGGCAGGGTAAATTCACCCCTCCACTTT	CASSDGRVNSPLHF
.	.	TRBV21-1	TRBJ2-2	TGTGCCAGCAGCAAAAGGGGTAGCGGGAGAGCCGGGGAGCTGTTTTTT	CASSKRGSGRAGELFF
.	.	TRBV6-5	TRBJ2-7	TGTGCCAGCACGTCCTCCCCCTACGAGCAGTACTTC	CASTSSPYEQYF
TRBD1	.	TRBV18	TRBJ2-7	TGTGCCAGCTCACCCGGGACAGCATTCTCCTACGAGCAGTACTTC	CASSPGTAFSYEQYF
.	.	TRBV5-1	TRBJ2-1	TGCGCCAGCAGCTTGGCCCGGCAGGGGGGACACAATGAGCAGTTCTTC	CASSLARQGGHNEQFF
.	.	TRBV14	TRBJ2-7	TGTGCCAGCAGCAACAGACACAACGAGCAGTACTTC	CASSNRHNEQYF
TRBD1	once	TRBV7-2	TRBJ1-1	TGTGCCAGCAGCCCTGACAGGGCGACGGCTTTCTTT	CASSPDRATAFF
.	.	TRBV6-5	TRBJ2-7	TGTGCCAGCAGTTTAGGACAGACTCTCTACGAGCAGTACTTC	CASSLGQTLYEQYF
TRBD1	.	TRBV3-1/TRBV3-2	TRBJ1-4	TGTGCCAGCAGCCCTTGGACAGGGGGCCCTTCTAATGAAAAACTGTTTTTT	CASSPWTGGPSNEKLFF
TRBD1	.	TRBV27	TRBJ1-3	TGTGCCAGCAGTCGGGCAGGGGGTGGAAACACCATATATTTT	CASSRAGGGNTIYF
.	.	TRBV7-9	TRBJ2-4	TGTGCCAGCAGCTTGGGCAACTTC	CASSLGNF
TRBD1	.	TRBV27	TRBJ1-2	TGTGCCAGCAGTTTATACCCGGACAGGACCGAATATGGCTACACCTTC	CASSLYPDRTEYGYTF
.	.	TRBV6-5	TRBJ1-3	TGTGCCAGCGGCAGCTCTGGAAACACCATATATTTT	CASGSSGNTIYF
.	once	TRBV19	TRBJ1-3	TGTGCCACCCACTTCGATAACTCTGGAAACACCATATATTTT	CATHFDNSGNTIYF
TRBD1	.	TRBV19	TRBJ1-2	TGTGCCAGTAGTCTTCCCGGACAGGGGGCGGGCGGCTACACCTTC	CASSLPGQGAGGYTF
TRBD1	.	TRBV19	TRBJ1-2	TGTGCCAGTAGTATACGGAGACAGGGTATTAACTATGGCTACACCTTC	CASSIRRQGINYGYTF
.	.	TRBV19	TRBJ2-7	TGTGCCAGTAGCTTGGACAGTCTAGCGGACTACGAGCAGTACTTC	CASSLDSLADYEQYF
TRBD1	.	TRBV4-1	TRBJ2-7	TGCGCCAGCAGCCAAGAGAGGGACAGTCTGACCTACGAGCAGTACTTC	CASSQERDSLTYEQYF
TRBD2	.	TRBV25-1	TRBJ2-7	TGTGCCAGCAGTAGCGGGAGGAGCTCCTACGAGCAGTACTTC	CASSSGRSSYEQYF
TRBD1	.	TRBV28	TRBJ2-5	TGTGCCGGCCAGACAGGGAACCGAGAGACCCAGTACTTC	CAGQTGNRETQYF
.	.	TRBV12-3/TRBV12-4	TRBJ2-5	TGTGCCAGCAGTTTATCAGGGCAAGAGACCCAGTACTTC	CASSLSGQETQYF
TRBD1	.	TRBV27	TRBJ1-5	TGTGCCAGCAGTTCGACAGGGAATCAGCCCCAGCATTTT	CASSSTGNQPQHF
TRBD2	.	TRBV9	TRBJ2-1	TGTGCCAGCAGCGTAGGACTAGCGGCCTACAATGAGCAGTTCTTC	CASSVGLAAYNEQFF
.	.	TRBV7-9	TRBJ1-2	TGTGCCAGCAGCTTAGCCGGGACTTTTAACTATGGCTACACCTTC	CASSLAGTFNYGYTF
.	.	TRBV2	TRBJ1-5	TGTGCCAGCAGTCACGACATTAGCAATCAGCCCCAGCATTTT	CASSHDISNQPQHF
.	.	TRBV7-2	TRBJ1-2	TGTGCCAGCAGCTTAGAACTGAACTATGGCTACACCTTC	CASSLELNYGYTF
TRBD1	.	TRBV19	TRBJ1-2	TGTGCCAGTAGTATTGAGGACAGGGACTATGGCTACACCTTC	CASSIEDRDYGYTF
TRBD2	once	TRBV7-3	TRBJ2-1	TGTGCCAGCAGCTTCGGGACTAGCGGGGGGAATGAGCAGTTCTTC	CASSFGTSGGNEQFF
.	.	TRBV20-1	TRBJ2-3	TGCAGTGCTCAGTCCACAGATACGCAGTATTTT	CSAQSTDTQYF
TRBD1	.	TRBV6-5	TRBJ1-1	TGTGCCAGCAGTCGACAGGGTGAAGCTTTCTTT	CASSRQGEAFF
TRBD2	.	TRBV29-1	TRBJ2-5	TGCAGCGTACCGCTAGCGGGTGCAGAGACCCAGTACTTC	CSVPLAGAETQYF
.	.	TRBV19	TRBJ1-2	TGTGCCAGTAGTATGGGCATTAACTATGGCTACACCTTC	CASSMGINYGYTF
.	once	TRBV7-9	TRBJ1-6	TGTGCCAGCAGCTTAGGGACACTCTATAATTCACCCCTCCACTTT	CASSLGTLYNSPLHF
.	once	TRBV30	TRBJ1-2	TGTGCCTGGAAGGGTCGGGGGGGAACCTATGGCTACACCTTC	CAWKGRGGTYGYTF
TRBD1	.	TRBV19	TRBJ1-2	TGTGCCAGTAGCGACTTCGGACAGGGGGCGCGGGGCTACACCTTC	CASSDFGQGARGYTF
.	once	TRBV23-1	TRBJ1-5	TGCGCCAGCAGTCAAACCGAATCACGCCAGGCGCAGCCCCAGCATTTT	CASSQTESRQAQPQHF
TRBD2	once	TRBV2	TRBJ2-7	TGTGCCAGCAGTACTAGCGTCCCCTACGAGCAGTACTTC	CASSTSVPYEQYF